Shown below are 3 T cell receptor beta chains from a single sample sequenced in a study of OX40 agonist ivuxolimab in advanced cancers. Here immunoSEQ multiplex PCR was the method, and the copy in TCRdb shows in-frame clones only, minus some. This sample has roughly 48,000 clones, with approximately 83% found just once. The sequencing used CD4+ or CD8+ T cells sorted from blood, collected in a trial of the OX40 agonist ivuxolimab. These receptors were collected from an adult with an advanced solid tumor such as melanoma, head and neck, liver or kidney cancer.

The chain recombines TRBV29-1 with TRBJ1-1; D remains unclear. The V and J ends lost 4 bases and 0 bases respectively, with 6 bases between them. Germline CDR1 SQVTM, CDR2 ANQGSEA. The CDR3 runs to 12 residues. The CDR3 sequence: CSVGRVNTEAFF. The CDR3 region has the DNA TGCAGCGTTGGTCGGGTGAACACTGAAGCTTTCTTT.

The rearrangement links TRBV28 to TRBJ1-6; weak D call: TRBD1 (6 bases). CDR1 is MDHEN and CDR2 is SYDVKM in the germline V gene. This CDR3 has 15 residues. Trimming cost V 6 bases and J 7 bases, with 16 bases left between them. The CDR3 DNA follows: TGTGCCAGCAGCCCTAGGGGGTTAGGAAATTCACCCCTCCACTTT. Translation: CASSPRGLGNSPLHF. The full variable domain, with the rest looked up from reference TRBV28 and TRBJ1-6, is DVKVTQSSRYLVKRTGEKVFLECVQDMDHENMFWYRQDPGLGLRLIYFSYDVKMKEKGDIPEGYSVSREKKERFSLILESASTNQTSMYLCASSPRGLGNSPLHFGNGTRLTVT.

This chain joins TRBV5-1 and TRBJ2-2; D uncertain. This CDR3 contains 15 residues. V lost 4 bases to trimming and J lost 1 base, with 11 bases between them. Germline V gene lookup returns CDR1 SGHRS and CDR2 YFSETQ. This CDR3 is CASSTLNGNTGELFF. The CDR3 nucleotides read TGCGCCAGCAGCACCCTGAATGGGAACACCGGGGAGCTGTTTTTT.